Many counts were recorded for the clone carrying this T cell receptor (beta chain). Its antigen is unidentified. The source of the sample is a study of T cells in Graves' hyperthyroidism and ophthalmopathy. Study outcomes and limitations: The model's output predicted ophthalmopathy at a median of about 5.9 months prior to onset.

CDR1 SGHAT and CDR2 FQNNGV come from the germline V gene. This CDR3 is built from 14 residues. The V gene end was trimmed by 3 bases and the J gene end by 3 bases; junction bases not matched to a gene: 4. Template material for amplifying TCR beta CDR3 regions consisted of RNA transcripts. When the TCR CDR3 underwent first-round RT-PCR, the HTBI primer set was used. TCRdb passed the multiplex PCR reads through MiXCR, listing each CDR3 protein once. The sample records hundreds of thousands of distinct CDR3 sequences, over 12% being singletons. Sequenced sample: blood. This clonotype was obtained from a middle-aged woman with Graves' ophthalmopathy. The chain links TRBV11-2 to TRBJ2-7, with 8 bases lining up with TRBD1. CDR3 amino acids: CASSLGQVSYEQYF. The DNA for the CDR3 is TGTGCCAGCAGCTTGGGACAGGTCAGCTACGAGCAGTACTTC.